This TCR beta chain was sequenced during a study of blood T cell repertoires in COVID-19. Overall study: The United States, Italy and Spain supplied acute and convalescent COVID-19 samples. Sources were T cells, B-cell-depleted T cells, or PBMCs; the material itself was cDNA or gDNA.

Generated by immunoSEQ multiplex PCR, the TCRdb table keeps only in-frame clones and is missing some. The sample shows fewer than 350,000 clones, roughly 87% of them seen only once. CDR1 SEHNR and CDR2 FQNEAQ come from the germline V gene (reference sequence). The CDR3 contains 15 residues. Trimming left V 1 base short and J 0 bases short, with 9 bases between. Seattle enrolled patients during active infection and tracked them longitudinally. Sequencing was done on a sample of peripheral blood. The sequence was obtained from a woman aged 55-69 years with COVID-19, enrolled during active disease. The V call is TRBV7-9, the J call TRBJ1-1; D is unresolved. CDR3 residues: CASSLGERMNTEAFF. For the CDR3, the DNA is TGTGCCAGCAGCTTAGGGGAGAGGATGAACACTGAAGCTTTCTTT.